A selection of T cell receptor beta chains follows, all from one sample in a study of blood T cells in healthy people across ages. TCRdb reprocessed the 5' RACE reads with MiXCR, giving one entry per CDR3 protein. The sample consists of roughly 1.5 million distinct CDR3 sequences, roughly 43% of them appearing once. Sequencing input: blood. Receptor source: a woman younger than 30 in good health. Both conserved end residues are trimmed from each CDR3. The D gene is left open where the match is weak. Size tells how often a clone was seen (once, few, many) or the class of an expanded clone, and some rows leave it out.

D gene	clone size	J gene	V gene	CDR3 protein
TRBD1	few	TRBJ1-4	TRBV4-3	ASSQDGETGTEKLF
NA	few	TRBJ2-1	TRBV7-9	AMGPANEQF
NA	few	TRBJ1-4	TRBV7-2	ASSLIASGARNEKLF
NA	few	TRBJ2-4	TRBV4-1	ASSPFGSGLLAKNIQY
TRBD1	NA	TRBJ1-4	TRBV7-2	ASSVGQGAGEKLF
NA	NA	TRBJ2-7	TRBV4-1	ASSQDQGTSDYEQY
NA	NA	TRBJ2-5	TRBV27	ASSFFGVGETQY
TRBD1	NA	TRBJ2-5	TRBV7-9	ASSFRQGEQY
NA	few	TRBJ2-1	TRBV5-5	ASSEITRGLGHEQF
NA	few	TRBJ2-3	TRBV4-1	ASSQVTGTDTQY
NA	few	TRBJ2-3	TRBV20-1	SALSGTKQY
NA	NA	TRBJ2-2	TRBV20-1	SAKLENTGELF
NA	NA	TRBJ1-1	TRBV5-5	ASNLGSRGTEAF
TRBD2	many	TRBJ2-3	TRBV6-5	ASSYSGGSTDTQY
NA	NA	TRBJ1-4	TRBV28	ASHSNEKLF
NA	NA	TRBJ2-1	TRBV4-2	ASSHHRRGPEF
NA	NA	TRBJ2-3	TRBV12-3/TRBV12-4	ASSSPSGLGGSDTQY
NA	NA	TRBJ2-5	TRBV10-3	AIKGSSQETQY
NA	NA	TRBJ2-5	TRBV7-2	ASSTHRDPERTQY
NA	few	TRBJ2-5	TRBV12-3/TRBV12-4	ASSLEGIQETQY
TRBD2	few	TRBJ2-7	TRBV20-1	SAPRTSGIPRTYEQY
TRBD2	NA	TRBJ2-1	TRBV12-5	ASGSGAGYNEQF
NA	few	TRBJ2-1	TRBV20-1	SAYEGDEQF
TRBD1	NA	TRBJ2-6	TRBV7-2	ASSLSATGTGANVLT
TRBD1	NA	TRBJ2-1	TRBV15	ATSRRQGNEQF
TRBD2	few	TRBJ2-5	TRBV12-3/TRBV12-4	ASSWGTSRETQY
NA	NA	TRBJ1-2	TRBV7-9	ASSLDGRGKANYGYT
TRBD2	NA	TRBJ2-1	TRBV29-1	SVNKRGSYNEQF
TRBD2	few	TRBJ2-1	TRBV3-1	ASSLILAGREQF
NA	NA	TRBJ2-3	TRBV4-3	AARDGITDTQY
TRBD2	few	TRBJ2-1	TRBV5-5	ASSSPPSGGGNEQF
NA	NA	TRBJ2-5	TRBV15	VTSTYREFETRY
NA	NA	TRBJ2-2	TRBV7-2	ASTDKNTGELF
NA	NA	TRBJ2-3	TRBV20-1	SALGDRTDTQY
TRBD2	NA	TRBJ2-7	TRBV6-1	ATGRDLEQY
NA	NA	TRBJ1-4	TRBV6-2/TRBV6-3	ASTDPHEKLF
TRBD1	few	TRBJ2-5	TRBV29-1	SVFGQEETQY
NA	NA	NA	TRBV5-5	ASNGQHYEQY
NA	NA	TRBJ2-1	TRBV21-1	ASSTGTGRLAGVNEQF
TRBD1	NA	TRBJ2-3	TRBV10-1	AIIADKTGNTDTQY
NA	NA	TRBJ2-3	TRBV5-1	ASSLEGGPPSYTQY
TRBD1	few	TRBJ2-4	TRBV6-6	ASSYTRTGWDIQY
NA	NA	TRBJ2-5	TRBV21-1	ASSQTRYLDQETQY
TRBD2	few	TRBJ2-1	TRBV12-5	ASGNSGSNEQF
NA	few	TRBJ1-1	TRBV12-3/TRBV12-4	ASTYPGRANTEAF
NA	NA	TRBJ2-3	TRBV28	ASSRLPSTDTQY
NA	NA	TRBJ2-7	TRBV7-9	ACSSRYEQY
NA	few	TRBJ1-2	TRBV29-1	SVASSGYGYT
NA	NA	NA	TRBV5-1	VSSLVGHERKETQY
NA	few	TRBJ1-1	TRBV29-1	SVDPLQGKGAF
TRBD1	NA	TRBJ2-1	TRBV25-1	ASSEGTEYNEQF
NA	few	TRBJ2-4	TRBV7-2	ASSFAGLAKNIQY